The 6 T cell receptor beta chains below all came from one sample that was sequenced in a study of T-cell reconstitution after alpha-beta-depleted transplantation in children. Construction of the TCRbeta library involved unique molecular identifiers. Via MiXCR, TCRdb re-called the PCR reads, giving one row per CDR3 protein. The sample lists around 400,000 distinct CDR3 sequences, about a fifth occurring once. The material was PBMCs from the stem cell graft donor, obtained from the stem cell graft. These receptors all come from a human donor who donated a stem cell graft to a child with acute myeloid leukemia.

The chain combines TRBV12-5 with TRBJ2-1, with D perhaps TRBD1 (6 bases). Germline loops: CDR1 LGHNT, CDR2 FRNRAP. This CDR3 has 17 residues. V lost 2 bases to trimming and J lost 0 bases, with 14 bases between them. CDR3 nucleotides: TGTGCTAGTGGTTTGCCCCGGAGAGGGGGCTCCTACAATGAGCAGTTCTTC. Protein product: CASGLPRRGGSYNEQFF.

This clonotype was seen a few times. The chain carries TRBV18 and TRBJ1-5; D unresolved. The V end lost 3 bases, the J end lost 7 bases, and 16 bases lay between the germline ends. Germline V gene data show CDR1 as KGHSH and CDR2 as LQKENI. The CDR3 spans 15 residues. The CDR3 reads CASSPSVGNGQPQHF. CDR3 nucleotide sequence: TGTGCCAGCTCACCGTCGGTGGGGAACGGACAGCCCCAGCATTTT.

The chain recombines TRBV12-3 or TRBV12-4 with TRBJ2-2; D uncertain. There are 11 residues in the CDR3. The V end was cut by 6 bases, the J end by 7 bases, with 6 bases between. The CDR3 region is CASSNSGELFF. The CDR3 region has the DNA TGTGCCAGCAGCAATAGCGGGGAGCTGTTTTTT.

The chain links TRBV20-1 to TRBJ2-7; 10 positions agree with TRBD2. There are 14 residues in the CDR3. The V and J ends lost 5 bases and 0 bases, in that order; junction bases with no gene match: 4. Germline-derived CDR1 and CDR2 are DFQATT and SNEGSKA (reference sequence). In DNA form, the CDR3 reads TGCAGTGCTCACGGACTAGCGGACTCCTACGAGCAGTACTTC. Its protein is CSAHGLADSYEQYF.

In this sample, this clonotype turned up many times. The rearrangement uses TRBV6-1 and TRBJ1-3, with D unresolved. Per the germline V gene, CDR1 is MNHNS and CDR2 is SASEGT. V lost 5 bases, J lost 0 bases, and 8 bases lay in between. The CDR3 has 14 residues. CDR3: CASSQLGSGNTIYF. The CDR3 DNA reads as TGTGCCAGCAGTCAACTGGGCTCTGGAAACACCATATATTTT.

This clonotype appeared a single time. The J gene is TRBJ2-3, the V gene TRBV12-3 or TRBV12-4; 12 positions match TRBD2. The CDR3 is 14 residues long. Losses at the gene ends were 3 bases for V and 7 bases for J; bases not matched to a gene: 2. The DNA for the CDR3 is TGTGCCAGCAGTTTTACTAGCGGGAGGAATACGCAGTATTTT. Its protein product is CASSFTSGRNTQYF.